The 24 T cell receptor beta chains below all came from one sample that was sequenced in a study of CD8 T cells in Susac syndrome. RNA in amounts of about 0.45 to 1 ug was reverse transcribed with random hexamers. TCRdb re-called the immunoSEQ multiplex PCR reads through MiXCR, storing one row per CDR3 protein. The sample comprises fewer than 350,000 distinct CDR3 sequences, over 75% of which are singletons, and about 0.17% rests with the top ten. The sequencing sample was made of CD8+ T cells from PBMCs. The receptors come from a human donor with multiple sclerosis.

This clonotype was picked up a small number of times. The genes are TRBV27 and TRBJ2-7; D remains unclear. V shed 3 bases and J shed 0 bases, with 6 bases lying between them. The CDR3 runs 13 residues. Germline V gene sequence: CDR1 MNHEY, CDR2 SMNVEV (reference sequence). Here the CDR3 reads CASSFQSSYEQYF. CDR3 bases: TGTGCCAGCAGTTTTCAGAGCTCCTACGAGCAGTACTTC.

This chain joins TRBV7-6 and TRBJ2-5; D uncertain. Germline assignment: CDR1 SGHVS and CDR2 FNYEAQ. The CDR3 covers 15 residues. The germline V and J ends were trimmed by 1 base and 1 base, with 10 bases remaining between them. The CDR3 region has the DNA TGTGCCAGCAGCTTAGAAGGTTTCCTCCAAGAGACCCAGTACTTC. Its translation is CASSLEGFLQETQYF.

The gene calls are TRBV5-1 and TRBJ2-3, with D possibly called TRBD1 or TRBD2 (5 bases each). The CDR3 covers 16 residues. Germline CDR1 and CDR2: SGHRS and YFSETQ. Trimming took 4 bases from V and 4 from J, leaving 19 bases between them. The chain's CDR3 is CASSLGERVRSDTQYF. CDR3 DNA: TGCGCCAGCAGCCTGGGGGAGCGAGTCAGATCAGATACGCAGTATTTT.

The chain uses TRBV5-4 and TRBJ2-3; D remains ambiguous. V was cut by 3 bases and J by 6 bases, with 14 bases left in between. Germline values: CDR1 SGHNT, CDR2 YYREEE (reference sequence). This CDR3 has 14 residues. The CDR3 here is CASSSTGLGDTQYF. In DNA, the CDR3 is TGTGCCAGCAGCTCAACCGGGCTCGGGGATACGCAGTATTTT.

The CDR3 loop is CAWSLDGYNEQFF. DNA for the CDR3: TGTGCCTGGAGTCTAGACGGTTACAATGAGCAGTTCTTC. This chain connects TRBV30 to TRBJ2-1; D unresolved. The ends were cut back, 2 bases at V and 4 bases at J, with 9 bases in the middle. This CDR3 comprises 13 residues. The germline gives CDR1 GTSNPN, CDR2 SVGIG (reference sequence).

The rearrangement links TRBV6-1 to TRBJ2-3; tentative D call: TRBD2 (6 bases). Germline lookup yields CDR1 MNHNS and CDR2 SASEGT. The CDR3 consists of 17 residues. The V end was cut by 2 bases, the J end by 0 bases, with 15 bases between. The CDR3 coding sequence is TGTGCCAGCAGTGAATCTTTGGGGGGTGGGAGCACAGATACGCAGTATTTT. Its protein is CASSESLGGGSTDTQYF.

This chain connects TRBV27 to TRBJ1-2; weak D call: TRBD1 (6 bases). Between the trimmed V and J ends, which lost 2 bases and 8 bases, there was a span of 12 bases. This CDR3 contains 13 residues. Germline assignment: CDR1 MNHEY and CDR2 SMNVEV (reference sequence). The CDR3 loop is CASSLTGAEGYTF. CDR3 nucleotide sequence: TGTGCCAGCAGTTTAACGGGGGCCGAGGGCTACACCTTC.

The chain links TRBV27 to TRBJ1-2; D is undetermined. Germline V lookup: CDR1 MNHEY, CDR2 SMNVEV (reference sequence). The ends were cut back, 2 bases at V and 8 bases at J, with 12 bases in the middle. The CDR3 length is 13 residues. DNA for the CDR3: TGTGCCAGCAGTTTACATAAGTATTACGGCTACACCTTC. Translation: CASSLHKYYGYTF.

The chain links TRBV4-3 to TRBJ1-3, with D possibly TRBD1 on 5 matching bases. This CDR3 region has 14 residues. Trimming took off 0 bases at V and 4 bases at J, with 7 bases between the two ends. Germline CDR1 LGHNA, CDR2 YSLEER. CDR3 loop: CASSQDRGGNTIYF. The CDR3 DNA sequence: TGCGCCAGCAGCCAAGATCGGGGCGGAAACACCATATATTTT.

The V and J genes are TRBV29-1 and TRBJ1-3, with 7 bases matching TRBD1. This CDR3 region has 17 residues. V was pared by 0 bases and J by 0 bases, with 8 bases of the junction left unmatched. In germline, CDR1 is SQVTM, CDR2 ANQGSEA. The CDR3 DNA is TGCAGCGTTGAAGACTTCACCGGGACAGTCTCTGGAAACACCATATATTTT. This translates into CSVEDFTGTVSGNTIYF.

By sample fraction, this clonotype is medium-sized. The CDR3 reads CASSQGTGYTF. The CDR3 coding sequence is TGCGCCAGCAGCCAAGGTACCGGCTACACCTTC. The genes are TRBV4-3 and TRBJ1-2; D gene ambiguous. From germline, CDR1 is LGHNA and CDR2 YSLEER. The CDR3 covers 11 residues. Trimming took off 1 base at V and 8 bases at J, with 5 bases between the two ends.

Here the CDR3 DNA reads TGTGCCAGCAGTCAGACAGCAAACGGGGAAAAACTGTTTTTT. This encodes CASSQTANGEKLFF. The rearrangement links TRBV6-6 to TRBJ1-4, with a possible D match to TRBD1 (5 bases). Trimming left V 5 bases short and J 8 bases short, with 15 bases between. The germline V gene has CDR1 MNHNY and CDR2 SVGAGI (reference sequence). This CDR3 is 14 amino acids long.

The chain combines TRBV10-3 with TRBJ2-1; 10 nucleotides agree with TRBD2. The J segment lost 4 bases and the V segment lost 4 bases, leaving 4 bases of the junction unmatched. The CDR3 spans 15 residues. Germline CDR1 reads ENHRY; CDR2 reads SYGVKD. CDR3 sequence: CAISGVAGGYNEQFF. The CDR3 DNA follows: TGTGCCATCAGTGGAGTAGCGGGAGGATACAATGAGCAGTTCTTC.

The chain is built from TRBV7-9 and TRBJ2-7; 9 bases fit TRBD2. This CDR3 is 17 amino acids long. Germline loops: CDR1 SEHNR, CDR2 FQNEAQ (reference sequence). V shed 1 base and J 4 bases; nucleotides not matched to a gene: 11. The CDR3 region has the DNA TGTGCCAGCAGCTTAGTTGCGGGAGGGCCCCAGGGGTACGAGCAGTACTTC. Translation gives CASSLVAGGPQGYEQYF.

The V gene is TRBV15, the J gene TRBJ2-1, with 7 bases fitting TRBD2. This CDR3 has 12 residues. V lost 8 bases and J lost 4; bases outside the gene matches: 2. Per germline, CDR1 LNHNV and CDR2 YYDKDF (reference sequence). The chain's CDR3 is CATSSGYNEQFF. CDR3 DNA: TGTGCCACCTCTAGCGGATACAATGAGCAGTTCTTC.

The rearrangement joins TRBV25-1 to TRBJ1-2; D gene unclear. The V gene lost 6 bases and the J gene lost 3 bases, with 17 bases spanning the gap. CDR1 is MGHDK and CDR2 is SYGVNS in the germline V gene. This CDR3 is 15 amino acids long. The CDR3 spells CASRPTPMGDYGYTF. The CDR3 nucleotides are TGTGCCAGCAGACCGACACCCATGGGCGACTATGGCTACACCTTC.

This sequence joins TRBV9 and TRBJ2-3; D is uncertain. CDR1 and CDR2 from the germline V gene are SGDLS and YYNGEE. The V gene lost 7 bases and the J gene lost 4 bases, with 16 bases spanning the gap. The CDR3 runs to 14 residues. The CDR3 bases are TGTGCCAGCTGCCAGAGCTCTCTCGCAGATACGCAGTATTTT. Translation: CASCQSSLADTQYF.

V and J are TRBV6-5 and TRBJ1-1; D perhaps matches TRBD1 (5 bases). Per germline, CDR1 MNHEY and CDR2 SVGAGI. This CDR3 has 13 residues. The V end lost 6 bases, the J end lost 6 bases, and 14 bases lay between the germline ends. The CDR3 protein is CASRVYLGAEAFF. CDR3 nucleotide sequence: TGTGCCAGCAGAGTATATCTGGGGGCTGAAGCTTTCTTT.

The rearrangement joins TRBV27 to TRBJ2-3; maybe TRBD2 (6 bases). The V and J ends lost 6 bases and 4 bases respectively, with 26 bases between them. The CDR3 has 18 amino acids. The germline CDR1 and CDR2 sequences are MNHEY and SMNVEV (reference sequence). As DNA, the CDR3 is TGTGCCAGCAGCCCAATACTTCAAAGACTTAGCGGTGCAGATACGCAGTATTTT. Its protein is CASSPILQRLSGADTQYF.

The V and J genes are TRBV29-1 and TRBJ2-1, with a tentative D call TRBD1 (6 bases). Germline CDR1 SQVTM, CDR2 ANQGSEA. This CDR3 is 13 amino acids long. V lost 3 bases and J lost 4, with 10 bases in between. Written as DNA, the CDR3 is TGCAGCGTTGACTTAGGGACATACAATGAGCAGTTCTTC. The encoded protein is CSVDLGTYNEQFF.

This clonotype has only a few counts. V gene TRBV7-9 combines with J gene TRBJ2-7, with a weak D call TRBD1 (6 bases). CDR1 is SEHNR and CDR2 is FQNEAQ in the germline V gene (reference sequence). Trimming left V 5 bases short and J 4 bases short, with 12 bases between. The length of the CDR3 is 13 residues. CDR3 loop: CASSAQGRYEQYF. The CDR3 DNA is TGTGCCAGCAGCGCACAGGGAAGGTACGAGCAGTACTTC.

The chain recombines TRBV5-5 with TRBJ2-1, with 8 bases identical to TRBD1. Germline V CDR1 and CDR2: SGHKS, YYEKEE (reference sequence). CDR3 length equals 16 residues. The trim removed 6 bases at V and 4 bases at J, leaving 12 bases unmatched. CDR3 sequence (DNA): TGTGCCAGCATATACTCCCCCGGGACAGGTTACAATGAGCAGTTCTTC. Translated: CASIYSPGTGYNEQFF. Full variable domain (missing parts from reference TRBV5-5 and TRBJ2-1): DAGVTQSPTHLIKTRGQQVTLRCSPISGHKSVSWYQQVLGQGPQFIFQYYEKEERGRGNFPDRFSARQFPNYSSELNVNALLLGDSALYLCASIYSPGTGYNEQFFGPGTRLTVL.

The chain employs TRBV19 and TRBJ2-7; TRBD1 matches at 10 bases. The CDR3 runs to 12 residues. Germline-derived CDR1 and CDR2 are LNHDA and SQIVND (reference sequence). The ends lost 10 bases at V and 7 bases at J; junction bases unmatched: 7. This CDR3 is CATRQGAGEQYF. CDR3 nucleotides: TGTGCCACGAGACAGGGGGCGGGGGAGCAGTACTTC.

In this sample, this clonotype turned up once. The V gene is TRBV19, the J gene TRBJ2-1, with 8 bases fitting TRBD2. V trimming: 5 bases; J trimming: 0 bases; junction bases outside the gene matches: 12. This CDR3 is built from 18 residues. The V gene's germline CDR1 is LNHDA and CDR2 SQIVND (reference sequence). CDR3 protein: CASSWGLAGLSSYNEQFF. The CDR3 DNA follows: TGTGCCAGTAGTTGGGGTCTAGCGGGTCTAAGCTCCTACAATGAGCAGTTCTTC. Drawing the rest from reference TRBV19 and TRBJ2-1, the complete variable domain is DGGITQSPKYLFRKEGQNVTLSCEQNLNHDAMYWYRQDPGQGLRLIYYSQIVNDFQKGDIAEGYSVSREKKESFPLTVTSAQKNPTAFYLCASSWGLAGLSSYNEQFFGPGTRLTVL.